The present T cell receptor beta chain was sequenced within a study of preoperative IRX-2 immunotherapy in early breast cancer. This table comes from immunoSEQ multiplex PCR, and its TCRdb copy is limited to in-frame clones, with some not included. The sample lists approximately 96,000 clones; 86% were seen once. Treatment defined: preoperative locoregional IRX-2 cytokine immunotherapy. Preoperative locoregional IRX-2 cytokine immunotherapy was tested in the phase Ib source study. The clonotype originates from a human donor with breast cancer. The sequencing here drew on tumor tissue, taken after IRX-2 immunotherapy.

This CDR3 reads CASSPIMGRETEAFF. The CDR3 region has the DNA TGTGCCAGCTCGCCCATTATGGGACGGGAAACTGAAGCTTTCTTT. This sequence joins TRBV18 and TRBJ1-1; TRBD1 might be the D (5 bases). V was clipped by 6 bases and J by 5 bases, with 19 bases between them. The germline CDR1 and CDR2 sequences are KGHSH and LQKENI. This CDR3 region has 15 residues. The full variable domain, its missing parts supplied by reference TRBV18 and TRBJ1-1, is NAGVMQNPRHLVRRRGQEARLRCSPMKGHSHVYWYRQLPEEGLKFMVYLQKENIIDESGMPKERFSAEFPKEGPSILRIQQVVRGDSAAYFCASSPIMGRETEAFFGQGTRLTVV.